The 27 T cell receptor beta chains in this list originate from one sample, sequenced in a study of T cell responses to AZD1222 COVID-19 vaccine (dated by TCRdb to about 2021). The time point tag for this specimen amounts to: about 28 days (+/-7) after the second vaccine dose. The sample's treatment or condition label is to be understood as: meningococcal conjugate vaccine given as trial control. Libraries were prepared through the immunoSEQ multiplex PCR assay. As stored in TCRdb, this immuneACCESS dataset retains in-frame rearrangements with V and J assigned. A fraction of the clones does not appear; measured against another copy, unresolved V genes explain less than half of the discrepancy, and the remainder lacks a known reason. The sample yields approximately 180,000 clones; just under 90% were counted once. The top ten clones comprise about 4.3% of the sample. This specimen was peripheral blood, taken 28 days after the second dose of the MenACWY control vaccine. The receptors here all came from an adult who received the MenACWY meningococcal vaccine as a control.

The gene calls are TRBV27 and TRBJ2-5; unclear D gene. The germline CDR1 and CDR2 sequences are MNHEY and SMNVEV (reference sequence). The CDR3 contains 12 residues. V lost 8 bases and J 0 bases, leaving 7 bases between the germline ends. The DNA for the CDR3 is TGTGCCAGCGGCCTGTACCAAGAGACCCAGTACTTC. It yields the protein CASGLYQETQYF.

This clone was seen once. This sequence joins TRBV19 and TRBJ1-6; possible D gene TRBD1, 5 bases. Germline V CDR1 and CDR2: LNHDA, SQIVND (reference sequence). V was clipped by 1 base and J by 13 bases, with 11 bases between them. CDR3 length equals 13 residues. CDR3 region: CASSIGAGTPLHF. CDR3 DNA sequence: TGTGCCAGTAGTATAGGGGCCGGGACCCCCCTCCACTTT.

This chain connects TRBV12-3 or TRBV12-4 to TRBJ1-1; the D is unclear. V lost 6 bases and J lost 4, with 12 bases in between. There are 13 residues in the CDR3. The DNA of the CDR3 is TGTGCCAGCAGCGAAACTTGGGCCACTGAAGCTTTCTTT. It is translated as CASSETWATEAFF.

Regarding this clone: Other DNA sequences from this sample encode an identical CDR3 as well. This chain joins TRBV20-1 and TRBJ1-2; D perhaps matches TRBD1 (5 bases). The CDR3 length is 12 residues. Germline assignment: CDR1 DFQATT and CDR2 SNEGSKA (reference sequence). V dropped 3 bases and J dropped 4 bases, with 9 bases sitting between them. The CDR3 nucleotides are TGCAGTGCTAGTAGCGGGGGCTATGGCTACACCTTC. Translated, it gives CSASSGGYGYTF.

In its sample, this clone was seen a few times. This chain connects TRBV24-1 to TRBJ2-1; possibly TRBD1 for D (6 bases). CDR1 KGHDR and CDR2 SFDVKD come from the germline V gene. V was cut by 7 bases and J by 6 bases, with 15 bases left in between. The CDR3 consists of 14 residues. CDR3 loop: CATSRDNKGNEQFF. CDR3 nucleotide sequence: TGTGCCACCAGCCGGGACAATAAGGGCAATGAGCAGTTCTTC.

Only a few counts were recorded for this clone. This rearrangement joins TRBV27 to TRBJ1-5; maybe TRBD1 (5 bases). Germline-derived CDR1 and CDR2 are MNHEY and SMNVEV (reference sequence). The germline V and J ends were trimmed by 6 bases and 0 bases, with 12 bases remaining between them. The CDR3 runs 15 residues. CDR3 loop: CASRVSGISNQPQHF. CDR3 nucleotide sequence: TGTGCCAGCAGAGTGTCAGGGATTAGCAATCAGCCCCAGCATTTT.

The gene calls are TRBV12-3 or TRBV12-4 and TRBJ2-7; D is unclear. The CDR3 contains 13 residues. The germline V and J ends were trimmed by 3 bases and 0 bases, with 6 bases remaining between them. The CDR3 nucleotides read TGTGCCAGCAGTTTGGTGAGCTCCTACGAGCAGTACTTC. Protein sequence: CASSLVSSYEQYF.

This chain connects TRBV12-3 or TRBV12-4 to TRBJ1-1; D unresolved. Trimming removed 1 base from V and 3 bases from J, with 0 bases in between. This CDR3 is 11 amino acids long. The CDR3 protein is CASSLDTEAFF. The CDR3 DNA reads as TGTGCCAGCAGTTTAGACACTGAAGCTTTCTTT.

This clone was detected only once. This chain connects TRBV11-2 to TRBJ1-2; D perhaps matches TRBD1 (5 bases). The CDR3 is 14 amino acids. V shed 6 bases and J shed 2 bases, with 13 bases lying between them. The germline gives CDR1 SGHAT, CDR2 FQNNGV. The CDR3 loop is CASSWGGLNYGYTF. Here the CDR3 DNA reads TGTGCCAGCAGTTGGGGCGGGTTAAACTATGGCTACACCTTC.

V and J are TRBV18 and TRBJ2-7; D remains ambiguous. V was pared by 4 bases and J by 0 bases, with 10 bases between. The CDR3 length is 14 residues. The germline CDR1 and CDR2 sequences are KGHSH and LQKENI. The CDR3 reads CASSLAASSYEQYF. The CDR3 DNA reads as TGTGCCAGCTCACTAGCCGCAAGCTCCTACGAGCAGTACTTC.

V usage is TRBV11-2 and J usage is TRBJ2-7; a weak D match, TRBD1 (5 bases). The CDR3 runs 13 residues. With 4 bases removed from V and 7 bases from J, the gap between germline ends came to 14 bases. Per the germline V gene, CDR1 is SGHAT and CDR2 is FQNNGV. CDR3 protein: CASSWRRVGEQYF. In nucleotides, the CDR3 is TGTGCCAGCAGCTGGCGCAGGGTAGGGGAGCAGTACTTC.

The CDR3 sequence is CAWSVSGLSPNEKLFF. Here the CDR3 DNA reads TGTGCCTGGAGTGTATCAGGTCTTTCGCCTAATGAAAAACTGTTTTTT. The rearrangement links TRBV30 to TRBJ1-4; no reliable D call. Germline CDR1 is GTSNPN and CDR2 is SVGIG (reference sequence). The ends were cut back, 0 bases at V and 3 bases at J, with 14 bases in the middle. The CDR3 has 16 residues.

The chain uses TRBV7-2 and TRBJ1-4, with a weak D call TRBD1 (5 bases). Germline values: CDR1 SGHTA, CDR2 FQGNSA. The CDR3 sequence is 15 residues long. The V end was cut by 5 bases, the J end by 0 bases, with 10 bases between. The CDR3, as DNA: TGTGCCAGCAGCCCGGGACGGGCAACTAATGAAAAACTGTTTTTT. Its protein is CASSPGRATNEKLFF.

The chain links TRBV30 to TRBJ1-2; D perhaps matches TRBD1 (5 bases). Trimming removed 6 bases at V and 2 bases at J, with 19 bases between. Germline loops: CDR1 GTSNPN, CDR2 SVGIG (reference sequence). The CDR3 length is 15 residues. The CDR3 DNA is TGTGCCTGCAAGCCAGGCCAGGGCTGGAACTATGGCTACACCTTC. The encoded protein is CACKPGQGWNYGYTF.

The chain couples TRBV7-2 to TRBJ1-5; 7 bases agree with TRBD1. Germline trimming cut 1 base from V and 1 base from J; bases unmatched to any gene: 1. The germline V gene encodes CDR1 SGHTA and CDR2 FQGNSA. The CDR3 sequence is 15 residues long. As DNA, the CDR3 is TGTGCCAGCAGCTTAGACAGGGGAAGCAATCAGCCCCAGCATTTT. Protein product: CASSLDRGSNQPQHF.

CDR3 sequence: CAWSGPDRDNEKLFF. The CDR3 DNA reads as TGTGCCTGGAGTGGCCCCGACAGGGATAATGAAAAACTGTTTTTT. The chain combines TRBV30 with TRBJ1-4, with 7 bases that match TRBD1. Germline V gene lookup returns CDR1 GTSNPN and CDR2 SVGIG (reference sequence). CDR3 size: 15 residues. V trimming: 1 base; J trimming: 4 bases; junction bases outside the gene matches: 6. The entire variable domain, with the rest obtained from reference TRBV30 and TRBJ1-4, is as follows: SQTIHQWPATLVQPVGSPLSLECTVEGTSNPNLYWYRQAAGRGLQLLFYSVGIGQISSEVPQNLSASRPQDRQFILSSKKLLLSDSGFYLCAWSGPDRDNEKLFFGSGTQLSVL.

V is TRBV29-1 and J is TRBJ2-5; D remains ambiguous. This CDR3 has 14 amino acids. Germline V gives CDR1 SQVTM, CDR2 ANQGSEA. V lost 7 bases and J lost 5, with 20 bases in between. The CDR3: CSARPYPGGETQYF. For the CDR3, the DNA is TGCAGCGCACGGCCCTACCCTGGCGGTGAGACCCAGTACTTC.

This sequence joins TRBV11-3 and TRBJ2-1, with D perhaps TRBD2 (5 bases). The germline V gene encodes CDR1 SGHNT and CDR2 YENEEA. V lost 5 bases to trimming and J lost 3 bases, with 5 bases between them. This CDR3 spans 12 amino acids. The DNA for the CDR3 is TGTGCCAGCAGCCGGGGCTACAATGAGCAGTTCTTC. This encodes CASSRGYNEQFF.

V gene TRBV6-2 or TRBV6-3 combines with J gene TRBJ1-4, with 8 bases lining up with TRBD1. The germline gives CDR1 MNHEY, CDR2 SVGEGT. The CDR3 totals 14 residues. Losses at the gene ends were 5 bases for V and 8 bases for J; bases not matched to a gene: 7. CDR3 nucleotide sequence: TGTGCCAGCAGTGATGGACAGGGAGGGGAAAAACTGTTTTTT. Protein product: CASSDGQGGEKLFF.

The chain uses TRBV7-2 and TRBJ2-3, with 7 positions matching TRBD1. V trimming: 5 bases; J trimming: 4 bases; junction bases outside the gene matches: 6. From germline, CDR1 is SGHTA and CDR2 FQGNSA. The CDR3 runs to 14 residues. The CDR3 reads CASSQKGGPDTQYF. The CDR3 nucleotides are TGTGCCAGCAGCCAGAAAGGGGGCCCAGATACGCAGTATTTT.

The V call is TRBV6-5, the J call TRBJ1-4; D call uncertain. Looked up from germline, CDR1 is MNHEY and CDR2 is SVGAGI. V was pared by 2 bases and J by 5 bases, with 9 bases between. The CDR3 extends over 14 amino acids. In DNA, the CDR3 is TGTGCCAGCAGTTACACCATTTCGAATGAAAAACTGTTTTTT. Translation: CASSYTISNEKLFF.

The V gene is TRBV5-1, the J gene TRBJ2-7; the match to TRBD1 covers 11 bases. The CDR3 consists of 14 residues. The V gene's germline CDR1 is SGHRS and CDR2 YFSETQ. Losses at the gene ends were 5 bases for V and 3 bases for J; bases not matched to a gene: 4. The CDR3 is CASRNGTGGYEQYF. In DNA, the CDR3 is TGCGCCAGCAGGAACGGGACAGGGGGCTACGAGCAGTACTTC.

A note on this clone: Other nucleotide sequences in the sample specify the same CDR3. V usage is TRBV30 and J usage is TRBJ2-7; 9 bases match TRBD1. Germline CDR1 and CDR2: GTSNPN and SVGIG (reference sequence). Germline trimming cut 0 bases from V and 4 bases from J; bases unmatched to any gene: 1. CDR3 length: 13 residues. The CDR3 DNA follows: TGTGCCTGGAGTGTAGGACAGGGGTACGAGCAGTACTTC. This gives the protein CAWSVGQGYEQYF.

The chain joins TRBV11-2 to TRBJ1-3; D ambiguous. V was trimmed by 5 bases and J by 0 bases, leaving 8 bases between them. The CDR3 has 14 residues. Germline CDR1 reads SGHAT; CDR2 reads FQNNGV. The CDR3: CASSPWGSGNTIYF. The DNA of the CDR3 is TGTGCCAGCAGCCCTTGGGGCTCTGGAAACACCATATATTTT.

The chain joins TRBV2 to TRBJ1-4; D perhaps matches TRBD1 (5 bases). Germline-derived CDR1 and CDR2 are SNHLY and FYNNEI. V was clipped by 6 bases and J by 5 bases, with 16 bases between them. CDR3 length: 15 amino acids. The CDR3, as DNA: TGTGCCAGCAGGGGATCACAGGCCCCGAATGAAAAACTGTTTTTT. Translating gives CASRGSQAPNEKLFF.

The chain carries TRBV23-1 and TRBJ1-2; D might be TRBD1 (5 bases). TRBV23-1 falls under the ORF class, with uncertain function. V lost 0 bases, J lost 4 bases, and 9 bases lay in between. The CDR3 spans 14 residues. CDR3 sequence reads: CASSQSDSGYGYTF. DNA for the CDR3: TGCGCCAGCAGTCAATCCGACAGCGGCTATGGCTACACCTTC.

This chain links TRBV11-2 with TRBJ1-4; 7 nucleotides align to TRBD1. Losses at the gene ends were 3 bases for V and 5 bases for J; bases not matched to a gene: 3. In germline, CDR1 is SGHAT, CDR2 FQNNGV. CDR3 size: 14 residues. The CDR3 is CASSFETGNEKLFF. The CDR3 DNA is TGTGCCAGCAGCTTCGAGACAGGGAATGAAAAACTGTTTTTT. The full variable domain, its missing parts supplied by reference TRBV11-2 and TRBJ1-4, is EAGVAQSPRYKIIEKRQSVAFWCNPISGHATLYWYQQILGQGPKLLIQFQNNGVVDDSQLPKDRFSAERLKGVDSTLKIQPAKLEDSAVYLCASSFETGNEKLFFGSGTQLSVL.